This T cell receptor beta chain came from a study of T cell repertoires in cytomegalovirus infection. CDR1 and CDR2 (germline): SEHNR, FQNEAQ (reference sequence). The CDR3 has 16 amino acids. V was shortened by 1 base and J by 0 bases, with 9 bases between the two germline ends. From the reads, TCRdb called clonotypes with MiXCR, one entry per CDR3 protein. The sample has about 920,000 distinct CDR3 sequences, 31% seen once. Note on this clonotype: The antigen is unknown.

This sequence joins TRBV7-9 and TRBJ2-2, with D unclear. The material sequenced was cultured CD8+ T cells from PBMCs, taken from culture after CMV antigen stimulation. This receptor was obtained from a human donor in good health (CMV status not recorded). Some clones in this sample may be carry-over from other donors' samples. The CDR3, as DNA: TGTGCCAGCAGCTTAGTGGTAACCACGAACACCGGGGAGCTGTTTTTT. Its translation is CASSLVVTTNTGELFF.